The 6 T cell receptor beta chains presented below share a single source sample, sequenced in a study of CD4 and CD8 cells across lung adenocarcinoma regions. TCRdb re-analysed the PCR reads in MiXCR, keeping a single row per CDR3 protein. The data show over 15,000 distinct CDR3 sequences, around 50% seen once. Material: CD8+ T cells from the margin of a lung tumor. The receptor set was obtained from a male donor with lung adenocarcinoma. The CD4 and CD8 labels of this study may be unreliable.

This clonotype showed up many times. The rearrangement joins TRBV7-3 to TRBJ2-3; no clear D gene. CDR1 and CDR2 from the germline V gene are SGHTA and FQGTGA. Trimming cost V 1 base and J 1 base, with 0 bases left between them. The length of the CDR3 is 12 residues. Here the CDR3 reads CASSLSTDTQYF. CDR3 nucleotides: TGTGCCAGCAGCTTAAGCACAGATACGCAGTATTTT. Full variable domain (remainder filled in from reference TRBV7-3 and TRBJ2-3): GAGVSQTPSNKVTEKGKYVELRCDPISGHTALYWYRQSLGQGPEFLIYFQGTGAADDSGLPNDRFFAVRPEGSVSTLKIQRTERGDSAVYLCASSLSTDTQYFGPGTRLTVL.

V usage is TRBV7-2 and J usage is TRBJ2-7; D remains ambiguous. Trimming cost V 2 bases and J 6 bases, with 8 bases left between them. Germline lookup yields CDR1 SGHTA and CDR2 FQGNSA. The CDR3 has 12 residues. The CDR3 sequence: CASSLPRREQYF. Written as DNA, the CDR3 is TGTGCCAGCAGCTTACCCCGCCGCGAGCAGTACTTC.

This clonotype was observed many times. V usage is TRBV4-1 and J usage is TRBJ2-1; TRBD1 is a possible D gene (5 bases). CDR1 and CDR2 from the germline V gene are MGHRA and YSYEKL. Trimming pared 4 bases from V and 0 bases from J, leaving 19 bases between. The CDR3 length is 18 residues. The CDR3 DNA follows: TGCGCCAGCAGCCTCCATTCAGGGTCCCCTAGCTCCTACAATGAGCAGTTCTTC. It encodes CASSLHSGSPSSYNEQFF.

The CDR3 is CASSPGRYTDTQYF. CDR3 coding DNA: TGTGCCAGCAGCCCTGGGCGGTACACAGATACGCAGTATTTT. The V gene is TRBV6-4, the J gene TRBJ2-3; unclear D gene. V lost 6 bases to trimming and J lost 2 bases, with 12 bases between them. The germline V gene encodes CDR1 MRHNA and CDR2 SNTAGT. CDR3 length equals 14 residues.

This clonotype has a handful of counts. The V call is TRBV6-1, the J call TRBJ2-3, with a weak D call TRBD1 (6 bases). CDR1 and CDR2 (germline): MNHNS, SASEGT. This CDR3 has 14 residues. Trimming removed 7 bases from V and 4 bases from J, with 15 bases in between. The CDR3 loop is CASIWSSGADTQYF. In DNA, the CDR3 is TGTGCCAGCATATGGTCTTCAGGGGCAGATACGCAGTATTTT.

The chain employs TRBV25-1 and TRBJ2-2, with D uncertain. The CDR3 covers 15 residues. CDR1 is MGHDK, CDR2 SYGVNS, per germline. V gave up 3 bases and J gave up 1 base, with 9 bases separating them. CDR3 loop: CASSDPDKNTGELFF. CDR3 DNA sequence: TGTGCCAGCAGTGATCCTGACAAGAACACCGGGGAGCTGTTTTTT.